This entry is about one T cell receptor (beta chain). After autologous stem cell transplantation all patients relapsed, and prior brentuximab vedotin exposure differed between cohorts. This specimen comes from a study of PD-1 blockade in classical Hodgkin lymphoma. TCRdb's table, derived via immunoSEQ multiplex PCR, lists solely in-frame clones and lacks some. The sample yields around 19,000 clones, less than 75% seen once. This sequence was found in a human donor with classical Hodgkin lymphoma. This material consisted of peripheral blood mononuclear cells (PBMCs), taken before the second cycle of nivolumab.

The CDR3 protein is CASSVLGGGVDTGELFF. CDR3 bases: TGTGCCAGCAGCGTACTAGGGGGAGGGGTGGACACCGGGGAGCTGTTTTTT. The chain joins TRBV9 to TRBJ2-2; D possibly corresponds to TRBD2 (7 bases). Trimming removed 1 base at V and 3 bases at J, with 16 bases between. Germline CDR1 reads SGDLS; CDR2 reads YYNGEE. The CDR3 totals 17 residues.